This T cell receptor beta chain was captured by sequencing in a study of blood T cell repertoires in COVID-19. Study details: Sites across the United States, Italy and Spain contributed samples from acute and convalescent COVID-19. From T cells, B-cell-depleted T cells, or PBMCs came the material, which was cDNA or gDNA.

Assay: immunoSEQ multiplex PCR; the TCRdb copy retains only in-frame clones and omits some. The sample holds 90,000 to 120,000 clones, approximately 90% seen once. The V gene lost 6 bases and the J gene lost 9 bases, with 21 bases spanning the gap. CDR1 and CDR2 (germline): SGHTA, FQGTGA. This CDR3 comprises 15 residues. The sample was peripheral blood. This TCR was sampled from a woman in her twenties or thirties with acute or convalescent COVID-19. V is TRBV7-3 and J is TRBJ1-5; D unresolved. The CDR3 reads CASRHAGPGLGPQHF. The CDR3 DNA follows: TGTGCCAGCAGACATGCGGGCCCAGGCCTCGGGCCCCAGCATTTT.